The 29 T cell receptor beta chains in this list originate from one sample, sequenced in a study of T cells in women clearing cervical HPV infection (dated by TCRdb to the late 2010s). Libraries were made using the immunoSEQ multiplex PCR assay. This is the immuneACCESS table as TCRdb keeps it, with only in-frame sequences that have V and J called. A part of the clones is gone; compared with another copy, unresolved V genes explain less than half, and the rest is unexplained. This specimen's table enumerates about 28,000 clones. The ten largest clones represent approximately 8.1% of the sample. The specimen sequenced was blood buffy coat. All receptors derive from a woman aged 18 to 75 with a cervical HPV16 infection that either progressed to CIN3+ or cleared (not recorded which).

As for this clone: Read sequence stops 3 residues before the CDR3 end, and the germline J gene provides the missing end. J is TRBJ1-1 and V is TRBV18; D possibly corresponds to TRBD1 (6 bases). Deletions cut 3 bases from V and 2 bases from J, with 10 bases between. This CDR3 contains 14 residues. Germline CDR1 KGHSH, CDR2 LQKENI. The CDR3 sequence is CASSPRTDNTEAFF. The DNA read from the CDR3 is TGTGCCAGCTCACCTCGGACAGATAACACTGAA. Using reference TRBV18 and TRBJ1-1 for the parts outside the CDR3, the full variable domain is NAGVMQNPRHLVRRRGQEARLRCSPMKGHSHVYWYRQLPEEGLKFMVYLQKENIIDESGMPKERFSAEFPKEGPSILRIQQVVRGDSAAYFCASSPRTDNTEAFFGQGTRLTVV.

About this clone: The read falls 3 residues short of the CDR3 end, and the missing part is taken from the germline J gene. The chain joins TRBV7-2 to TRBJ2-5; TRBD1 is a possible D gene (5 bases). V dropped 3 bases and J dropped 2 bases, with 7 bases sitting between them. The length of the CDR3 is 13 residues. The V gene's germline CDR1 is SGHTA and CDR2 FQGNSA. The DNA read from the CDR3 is TGTGCCAGCAGCTTTAACAGGCAAGAGACC. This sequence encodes CASSFNRQET. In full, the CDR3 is CASSFNRQETQYF.

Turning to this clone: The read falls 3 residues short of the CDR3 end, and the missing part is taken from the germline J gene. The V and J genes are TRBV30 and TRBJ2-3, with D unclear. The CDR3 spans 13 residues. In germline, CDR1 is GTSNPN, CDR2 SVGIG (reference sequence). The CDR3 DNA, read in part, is TGTGCCTGGAGTACGCTTAGCAATCAGCCG. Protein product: CAWSTLSNQP. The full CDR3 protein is CAWSTLSNQPQYF.

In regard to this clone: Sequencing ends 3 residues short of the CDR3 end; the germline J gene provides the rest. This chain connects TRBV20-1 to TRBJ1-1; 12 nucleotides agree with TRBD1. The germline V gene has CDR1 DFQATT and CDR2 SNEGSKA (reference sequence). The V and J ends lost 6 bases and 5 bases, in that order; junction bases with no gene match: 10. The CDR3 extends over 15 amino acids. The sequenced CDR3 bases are TGCAGTGCCAGGGACAGGGGGCTGGTCGGAACTGAA. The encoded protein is CSARDRGLVGTE. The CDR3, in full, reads CSARDRGLVGTEAFF.

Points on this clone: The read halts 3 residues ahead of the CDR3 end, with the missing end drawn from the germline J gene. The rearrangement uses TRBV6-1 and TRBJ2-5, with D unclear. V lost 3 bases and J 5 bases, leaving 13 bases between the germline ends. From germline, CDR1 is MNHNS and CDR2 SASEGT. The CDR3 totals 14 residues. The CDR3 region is CASSDPGFSETQYF. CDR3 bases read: TGTGCCAGCAGTGATCCCGGGTTCAGCGAGACC.

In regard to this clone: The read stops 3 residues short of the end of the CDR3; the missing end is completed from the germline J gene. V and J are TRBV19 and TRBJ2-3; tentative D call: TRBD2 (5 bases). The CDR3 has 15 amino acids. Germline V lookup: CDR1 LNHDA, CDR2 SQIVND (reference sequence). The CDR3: CASSLGRGNYQPQYF. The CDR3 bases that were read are TGTGCCAGTAGCCTAGGACGGGGAAACTATCAGCCG. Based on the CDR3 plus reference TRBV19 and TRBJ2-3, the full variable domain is DGGITQSPKYLFRKEGQNVTLSCEQNLNHDAMYWYRQDPGQGLRLIYYSQIVNDFQKGDIAEGYSVSREKKESFPLTVTSAQKNPTAFYLCASSLGRGNYQPQYFGPGTRLTVL.

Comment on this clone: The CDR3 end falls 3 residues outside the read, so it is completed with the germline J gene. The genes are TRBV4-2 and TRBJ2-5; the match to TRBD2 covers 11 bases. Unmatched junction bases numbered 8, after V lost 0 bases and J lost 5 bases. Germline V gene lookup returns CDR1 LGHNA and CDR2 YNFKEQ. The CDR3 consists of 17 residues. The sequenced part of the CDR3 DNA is TGTGCCAGCAGCCAAGAGGTCACTAGCGGGAGTAGGGAGACC. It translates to CASSQEVTSGSRET. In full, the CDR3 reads CASSQEVTSGSRETQYF.

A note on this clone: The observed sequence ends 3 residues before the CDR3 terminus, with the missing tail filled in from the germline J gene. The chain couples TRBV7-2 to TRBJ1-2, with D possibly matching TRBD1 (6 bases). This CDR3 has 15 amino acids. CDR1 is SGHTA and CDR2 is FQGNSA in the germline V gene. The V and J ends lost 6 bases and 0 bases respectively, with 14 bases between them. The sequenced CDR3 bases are TGTGCCAGCAGTGCACAACAGGGTTCTAACTATGGC. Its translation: CASSAQQGSNYG. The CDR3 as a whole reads CASSAQQGSNYGYTF.

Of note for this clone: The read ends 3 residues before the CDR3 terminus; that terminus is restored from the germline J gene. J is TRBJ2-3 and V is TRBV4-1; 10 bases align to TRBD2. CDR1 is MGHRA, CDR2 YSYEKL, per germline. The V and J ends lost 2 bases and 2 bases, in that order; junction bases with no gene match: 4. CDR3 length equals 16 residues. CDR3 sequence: CASSQPGLATTDTQYF. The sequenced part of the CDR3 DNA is TGCGCCAGCAGCCAACCGGGACTAGCGACCACAGATACG.

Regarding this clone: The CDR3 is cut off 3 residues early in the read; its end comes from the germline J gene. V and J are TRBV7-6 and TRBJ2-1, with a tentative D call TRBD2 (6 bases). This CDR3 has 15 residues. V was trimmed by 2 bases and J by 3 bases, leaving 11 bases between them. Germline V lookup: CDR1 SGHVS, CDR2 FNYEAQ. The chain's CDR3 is CASSLSAGNYNEQFF. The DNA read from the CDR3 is TGTGCCAGCAGCTTATCGGCGGGAAACTACAATGAG.

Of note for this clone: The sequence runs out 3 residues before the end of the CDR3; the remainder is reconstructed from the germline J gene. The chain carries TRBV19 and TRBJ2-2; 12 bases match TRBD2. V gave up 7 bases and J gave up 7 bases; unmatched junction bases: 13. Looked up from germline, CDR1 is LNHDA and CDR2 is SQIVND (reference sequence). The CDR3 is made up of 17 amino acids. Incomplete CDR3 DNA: TGTGCCAGTAATCCACCCGGGACTAGCGGGTGGAACGGGGAG. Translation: CASNPPGTSGWNGE. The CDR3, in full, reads CASNPPGTSGWNGELFF.

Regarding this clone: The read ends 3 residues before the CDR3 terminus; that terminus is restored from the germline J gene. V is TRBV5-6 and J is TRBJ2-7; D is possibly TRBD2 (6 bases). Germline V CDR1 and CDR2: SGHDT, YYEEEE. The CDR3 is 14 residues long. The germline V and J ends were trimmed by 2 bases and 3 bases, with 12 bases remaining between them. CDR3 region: CASSFWDFSYEQYF. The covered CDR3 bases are TGTGCCAGCAGCTTCTGGGACTTTAGCTACGAG.

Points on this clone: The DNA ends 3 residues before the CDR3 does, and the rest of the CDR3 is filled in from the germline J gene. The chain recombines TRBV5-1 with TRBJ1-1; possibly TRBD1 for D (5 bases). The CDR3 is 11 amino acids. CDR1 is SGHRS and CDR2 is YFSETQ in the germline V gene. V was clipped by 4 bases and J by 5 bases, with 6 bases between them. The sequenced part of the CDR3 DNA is TGCGCCAGCAGCGGGGGGACTGAA. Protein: CASSGGTE. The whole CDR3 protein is CASSGGTEAFF. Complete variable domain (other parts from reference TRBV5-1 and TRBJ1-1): KAGVTQTPRYLIKTRGQQVTLSCSPISGHRSVSWYQQTPGQGLQFLFEYFSETQRNKGNFPGRFSGRQFSNSRSEMNVSTLELGDSALYLCASSGGTEAFFGQGTRLTVV.

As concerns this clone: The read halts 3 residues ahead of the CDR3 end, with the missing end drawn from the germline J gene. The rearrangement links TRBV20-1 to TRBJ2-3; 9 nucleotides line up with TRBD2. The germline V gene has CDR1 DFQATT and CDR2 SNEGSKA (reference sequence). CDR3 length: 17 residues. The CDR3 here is CSARDSGLAGYQETQYF. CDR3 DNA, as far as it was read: TGCAGTGCTAGAGATTCGGGACTAGCCGGGTACCAAGAGACG.

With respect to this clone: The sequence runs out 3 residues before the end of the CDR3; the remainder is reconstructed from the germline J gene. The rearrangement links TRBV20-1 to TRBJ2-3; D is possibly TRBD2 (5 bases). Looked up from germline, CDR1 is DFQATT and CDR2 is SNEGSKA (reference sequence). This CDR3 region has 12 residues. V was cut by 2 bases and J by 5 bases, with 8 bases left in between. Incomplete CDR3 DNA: TGCAGTGCTAGACTAGCAGAAGATACG. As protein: CSARLAEDT. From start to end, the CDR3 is CSARLAEDTQYF.

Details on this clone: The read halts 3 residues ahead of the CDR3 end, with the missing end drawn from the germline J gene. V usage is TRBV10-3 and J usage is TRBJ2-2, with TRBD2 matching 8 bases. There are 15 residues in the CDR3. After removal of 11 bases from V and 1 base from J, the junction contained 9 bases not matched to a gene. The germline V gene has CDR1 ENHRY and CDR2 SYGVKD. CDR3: CAVTSSGQNTGELFF. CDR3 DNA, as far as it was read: TGTGCCGTCACTTCTAGCGGGCAGAACACCGGGGAG.

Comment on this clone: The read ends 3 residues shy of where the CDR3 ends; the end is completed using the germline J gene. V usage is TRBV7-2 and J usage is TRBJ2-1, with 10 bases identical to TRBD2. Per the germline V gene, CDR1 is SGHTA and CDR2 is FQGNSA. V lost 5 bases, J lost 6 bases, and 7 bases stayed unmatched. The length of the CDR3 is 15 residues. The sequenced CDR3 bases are TGTGCCAGCAGCACGTCTAGCGGGGGTTTCAATGAG. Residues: CASSTSSGGFNE. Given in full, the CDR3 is CASSTSSGGFNEQFF.

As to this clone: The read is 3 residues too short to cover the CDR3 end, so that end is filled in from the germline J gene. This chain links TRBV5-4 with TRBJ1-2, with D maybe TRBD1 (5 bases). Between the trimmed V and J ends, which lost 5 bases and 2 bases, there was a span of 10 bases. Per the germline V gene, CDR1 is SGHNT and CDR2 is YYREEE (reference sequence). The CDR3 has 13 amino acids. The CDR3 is CASSPDRNYGYTF. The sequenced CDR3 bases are TGTGCCAGCAGTCCTGACAGAAACTATGGC.

The CDR3 sequence is CASSLGTGVGYGYTF. The covered CDR3 bases are TGTGCCAGCAGCTTGGGGACAGGGGTGGGCTATGGC. This chain links TRBV5-4 with TRBJ1-2; TRBD1 matches at 9 bases. The sequence runs out 3 residues before the end of the CDR3; the remainder is reconstructed from the germline J gene. Germline loops: CDR1 SGHNT, CDR2 YYREEE (reference sequence). The CDR3 has 15 amino acids. Trimming removed 0 bases from V and 4 bases from J; junction bases left unmatched: 4.

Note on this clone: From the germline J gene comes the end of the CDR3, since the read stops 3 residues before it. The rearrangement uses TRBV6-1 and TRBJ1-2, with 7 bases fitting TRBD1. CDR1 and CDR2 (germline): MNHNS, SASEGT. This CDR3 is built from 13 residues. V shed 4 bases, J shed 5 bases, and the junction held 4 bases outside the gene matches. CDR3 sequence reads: CASSARGRYGYTF. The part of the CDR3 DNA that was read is TGTGCCAGCAGTGCCAGGGGGAGGTATGGC.

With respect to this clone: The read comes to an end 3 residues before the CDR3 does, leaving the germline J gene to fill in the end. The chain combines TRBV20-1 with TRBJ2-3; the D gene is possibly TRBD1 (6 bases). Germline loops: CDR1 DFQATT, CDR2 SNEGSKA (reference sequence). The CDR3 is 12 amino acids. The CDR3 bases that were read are TGCAGTGCTACAGAAGGGGGAGAGACG. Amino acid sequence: CSATEGGET. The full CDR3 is CSATEGGETQYF.

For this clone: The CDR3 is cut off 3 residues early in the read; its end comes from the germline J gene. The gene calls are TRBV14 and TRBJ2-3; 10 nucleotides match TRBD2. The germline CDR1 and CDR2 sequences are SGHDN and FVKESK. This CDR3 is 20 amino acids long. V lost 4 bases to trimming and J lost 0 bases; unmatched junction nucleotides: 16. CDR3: CASSPGLAVATSPSTDTQYF. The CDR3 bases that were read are TGTGCCAGCAGCCCTGGACTAGCGGTAGCCACGAGCCCTAGCACAGATACG.

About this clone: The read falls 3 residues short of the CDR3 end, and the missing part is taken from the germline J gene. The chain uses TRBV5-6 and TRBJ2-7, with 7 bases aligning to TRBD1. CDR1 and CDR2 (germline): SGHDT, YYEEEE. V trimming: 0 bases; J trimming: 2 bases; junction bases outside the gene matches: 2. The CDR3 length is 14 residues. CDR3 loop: CASSLVGQAYEQYF. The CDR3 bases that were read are TGTGCCAGCAGCTTGGTCGGACAGGCCTACGAG.

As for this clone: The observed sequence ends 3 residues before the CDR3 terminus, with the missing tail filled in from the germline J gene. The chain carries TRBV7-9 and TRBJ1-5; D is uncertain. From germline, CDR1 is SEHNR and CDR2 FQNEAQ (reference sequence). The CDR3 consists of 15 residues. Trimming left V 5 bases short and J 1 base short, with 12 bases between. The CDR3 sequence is CASSPIEGSNQPQHF. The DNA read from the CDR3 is TGTGCCAGCAGCCCTATTGAAGGGAGCAATCAGCCC.

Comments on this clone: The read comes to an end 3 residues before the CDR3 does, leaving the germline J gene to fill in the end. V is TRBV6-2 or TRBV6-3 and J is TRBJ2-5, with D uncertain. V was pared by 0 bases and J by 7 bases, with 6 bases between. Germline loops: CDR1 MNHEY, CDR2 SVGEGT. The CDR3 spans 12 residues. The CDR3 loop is CASSYSRRTQYF. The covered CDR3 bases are TGTGCCAGCAGTTACTCGCGTCGGACC.

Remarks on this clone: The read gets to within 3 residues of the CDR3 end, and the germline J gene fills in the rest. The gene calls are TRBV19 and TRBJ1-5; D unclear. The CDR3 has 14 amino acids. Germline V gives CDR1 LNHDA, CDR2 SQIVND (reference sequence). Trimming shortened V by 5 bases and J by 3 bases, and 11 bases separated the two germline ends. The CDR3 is CASSEGFHNQPQHF. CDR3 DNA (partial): TGTGCCAGTAGTGAGGGTTTCCACAATCAGCCC. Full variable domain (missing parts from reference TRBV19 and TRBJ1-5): DGGITQSPKYLFRKEGQNVTLSCEQNLNHDAMYWYRQDPGQGLRLIYYSQIVNDFQKGDIAEGYSVSREKKESFPLTVTSAQKNPTAFYLCASSEGFHNQPQHFGDGTRLSIL.

The sequenced part of the CDR3 DNA is TGTGCCAGCAGTGCCGGACAGGACAACAATGAG. Translated, it gives CASSAGQDNNE. The complete CDR3 reads CASSAGQDNNEQFF. The V and J genes are TRBV6-1 and TRBJ2-1; 7 bases are shared with TRBD1. The read stops 3 residues short of the end of the CDR3; the missing end is completed from the germline J gene. CDR3 length equals 14 residues. Germline V lookup: CDR1 MNHNS, CDR2 SASEGT. V lost 4 bases and J lost 5; bases outside the gene matches: 5.

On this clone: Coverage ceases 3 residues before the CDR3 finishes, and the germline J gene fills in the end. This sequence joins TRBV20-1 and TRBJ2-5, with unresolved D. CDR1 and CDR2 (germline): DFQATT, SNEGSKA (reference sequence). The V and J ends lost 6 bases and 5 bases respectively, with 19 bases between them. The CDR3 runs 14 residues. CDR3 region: CSAPQPRIRETQYF. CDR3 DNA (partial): TGCAGTGCCCCTCAACCCAGAATACGTGAGACC.

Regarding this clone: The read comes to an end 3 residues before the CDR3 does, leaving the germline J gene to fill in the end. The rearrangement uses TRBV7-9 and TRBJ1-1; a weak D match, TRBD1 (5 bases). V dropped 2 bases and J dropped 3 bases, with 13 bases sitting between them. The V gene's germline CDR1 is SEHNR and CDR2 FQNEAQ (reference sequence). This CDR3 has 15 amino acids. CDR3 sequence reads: CASSLKTGVHTEAFF. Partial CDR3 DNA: TGTGCCAGCAGCTTAAAGACGGGGGTGCACACTGAA.